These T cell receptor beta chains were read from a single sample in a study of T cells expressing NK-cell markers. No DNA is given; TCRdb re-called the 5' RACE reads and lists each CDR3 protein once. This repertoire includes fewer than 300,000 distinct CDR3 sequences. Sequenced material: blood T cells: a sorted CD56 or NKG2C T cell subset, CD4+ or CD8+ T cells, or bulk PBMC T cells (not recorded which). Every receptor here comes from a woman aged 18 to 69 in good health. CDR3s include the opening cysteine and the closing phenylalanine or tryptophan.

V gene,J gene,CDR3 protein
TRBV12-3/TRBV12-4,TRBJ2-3,CASSLGGMVPDTQYF
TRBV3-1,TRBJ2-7,CASSQDQGPYEQYF
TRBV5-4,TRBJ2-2,CASSPGSGRSTGELFF
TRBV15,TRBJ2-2,CATSRDRPTGELFF
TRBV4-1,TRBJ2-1,CASSHPGTGAYNEQFF
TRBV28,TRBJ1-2,CASRRQAALSYGYTF
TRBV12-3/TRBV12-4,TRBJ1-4,CASRVSTSTNEKLFF
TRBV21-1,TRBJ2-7,CASKGLVEVYEQYF
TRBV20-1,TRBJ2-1,CSAGGLAAYNEQFF
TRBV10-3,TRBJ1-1,CAISELGLNTEAFF
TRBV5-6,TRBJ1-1,CASSRDRGMVGAEAFF
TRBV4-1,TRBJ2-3,CASSQDPPGGVGADTQYF
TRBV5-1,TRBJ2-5,CASSLVGVIETQYF
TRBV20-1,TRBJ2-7,CSAYHSGTVLSEQYF
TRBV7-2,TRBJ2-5,CASSLWGMSETQYF
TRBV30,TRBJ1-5,CAWSPHRQGPYQPQHF
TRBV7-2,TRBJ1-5,CASSLVGSVSNQPQHF
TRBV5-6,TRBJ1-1,CASAVGAVSEAFF
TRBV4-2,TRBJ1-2,CASSQGSGTFWGYTF
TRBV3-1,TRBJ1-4,CASSPSSGGGEKLFF
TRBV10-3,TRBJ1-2,CATFGEGYGYTF
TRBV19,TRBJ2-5,CASSIGTTGTQYF
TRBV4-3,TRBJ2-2,CASSRGLAGLGELFF
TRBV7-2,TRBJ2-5,CASNPQPRQETQYF
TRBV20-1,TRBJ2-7,CSASRQGTGNYEQYF
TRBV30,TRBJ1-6,CAWSTDSKSPLHF
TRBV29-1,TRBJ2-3,CSVAPSGGFTDTQYF
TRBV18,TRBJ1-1,CASSPPGQVEAFF
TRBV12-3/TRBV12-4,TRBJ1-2,CASKWGDYGYTF
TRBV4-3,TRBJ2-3,CASSPQSGTGVADTQYF
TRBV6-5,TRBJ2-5,CASSWGRGMETQYF
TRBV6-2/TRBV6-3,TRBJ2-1,CASSYSRTSGGSEQFF
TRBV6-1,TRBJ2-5,CASSDRDRGRETQYF
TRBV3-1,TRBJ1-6,CASSHAGGRGSPLHF
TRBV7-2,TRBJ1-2,CASSSRQGSGYTF
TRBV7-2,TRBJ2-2,CASSPHRGLAGELFF
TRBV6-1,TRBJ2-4,CASSTNGRGENIQYF
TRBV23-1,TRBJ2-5,CASSQNRVKETQYF
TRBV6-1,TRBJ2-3,CASSGGLIGLAGISDTQYF
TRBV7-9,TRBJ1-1,CASSWDGRTTEAFF
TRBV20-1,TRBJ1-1,CSAREGSQMNTEAFF
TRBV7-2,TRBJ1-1,CASSIRVGPGTEAFF
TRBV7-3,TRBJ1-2,CASSPGRHLSYTF
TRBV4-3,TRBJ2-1,CASSQEGASGRLSYNEQFF
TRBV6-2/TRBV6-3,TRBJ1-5,CASSPEGGRGSNQPQHF
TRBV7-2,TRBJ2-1,CASSLGLGTGYNEQFF
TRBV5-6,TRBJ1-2,CASSLKGKINYGYTF
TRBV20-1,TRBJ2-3,CSARGGTGRLTDTQYF
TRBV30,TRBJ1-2,CAWRSGPKTGYTF
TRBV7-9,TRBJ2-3,CASSTSRDTDTQYF
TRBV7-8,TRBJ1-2,CASSVEPGATSNYGYTF
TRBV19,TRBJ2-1,CASSIGTERNEQFF
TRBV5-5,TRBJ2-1,CASSLVGGSPYNEQFF
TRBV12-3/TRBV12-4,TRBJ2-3,CASSLGTSAHTQYF
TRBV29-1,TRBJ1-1,CSAQGATNTEAFF
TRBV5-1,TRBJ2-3,CASSESPGQGADTQYF
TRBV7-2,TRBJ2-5,CASSSLGFGETQYF
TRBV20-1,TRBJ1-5,CSARDPGTQRNQPQHF
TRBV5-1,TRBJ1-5,CASSLGSENQPQHF